Below are 9 T cell receptor beta chains sequenced from a single sample in a study of CD8 T cells in Susac syndrome. RNA was extracted with the RNeasy kit, and a quantity of 0.5 to 1 ug was reverse transcribed using random hexamers. TCRdb independently ran MiXCR on the immunoSEQ multiplex PCR reads; one entry per CDR3 protein. The sample records roughly 140,000 distinct CDR3 sequences, about 94% being singletons. Source material: CD8+ T cells from PBMCs. These TCRs come from a human donor with multiple sclerosis.

The rearrangement joins TRBV20-1 to TRBJ1-5; 9 nucleotides align to TRBD1. The V gene's germline CDR1 is DFQATT and CDR2 SNEGSKA (reference sequence). The V segment lost 6 bases and the J segment 2 bases; nucleotides outside the gene matches: 5. This CDR3 is 14 amino acids long. The CDR3 is CSARDREGNQPQHF. The DNA of the CDR3 is TGCAGTGCCAGGGACAGGGAGGGCAATCAGCCCCAGCATTTT.

Only one count was recorded for this clonotype. V usage is TRBV20-1 and J usage is TRBJ2-7; no firm D call. Deletions cut 3 bases from V and 3 bases from J, with 6 bases between. Germline CDR1 DFQATT, CDR2 SNEGSKA (reference sequence). The CDR3 covers 11 residues. Here the CDR3 reads CSARDLYEQYF. CDR3 nucleotide sequence: TGCAGTGCTAGGGACCTCTACGAGCAGTACTTC.

The chain carries TRBV7-2 and TRBJ1-1, with D unclear. Germline CDR1 reads SGHTA; CDR2 reads FQGNSA. The CDR3 contains 14 residues. Deletions cut 3 bases from V and 0 bases from J, with 8 bases between. The CDR3 is CASSFRVMNTEAFF. In DNA form, the CDR3 reads TGTGCCAGCAGCTTTCGGGTGATGAACACTGAAGCTTTCTTT.

V usage is TRBV9 and J usage is TRBJ2-1; TRBD2 agrees at 11 bases. The CDR3 extends over 18 amino acids. CDR1 and CDR2 (germline): SGDLS, YYNGEE. J gave up 0 bases and V 3 bases, and 8 bases lay outside the gene matches. DNA for the CDR3: TGTGCCAGCAGCGACACTAGCGGGGGCCACAGCTCCTACAATGAGCAGTTCTTC. Amino acid sequence: CASSDTSGGHSSYNEQFF.

The chain is built from TRBV27 and TRBJ1-6; D ambiguous. The CDR3 covers 12 residues. Deletions cut 8 bases from V and 13 bases from J, with 15 bases between. CDR1 and CDR2 from the germline V gene are MNHEY and SMNVEV (reference sequence). CDR3 in amino acids: CASARSFGPLHF. CDR3 bases: TGTGCCAGCGCGAGATCCTTTGGTCCCCTCCACTTT.

The chain uses TRBV4-3 and TRBJ1-6, with D unresolved. Germline assignment: CDR1 LGHNA and CDR2 YSLEER. The CDR3 has 17 residues. The V and J ends lost 5 bases and 6 bases respectively, with 20 bases between them. Written as DNA, the CDR3 is TGCGCCAGCAGCGGACGGACTGAGGGTATCGGTAATTCACCCCTCCACTTT. Residues: CASSGRTEGIGNSPLHF.

The chain employs TRBV7-2 and TRBJ2-7, with TRBD2 matching 7 bases. The CDR3 length is 16 residues. CDR1 SGHTA and CDR2 FQGNSA come from the germline V gene. J lost 1 base, V lost 1 base, and 7 bases had no gene match. The CDR3 reads CASSLGPSGTSYEQYF. The CDR3 DNA is TGTGCCAGCAGCTTAGGACCTAGCGGAACTTCCTACGAGCAGTACTTC. Full variable domain (outside the CDR3, taken from reference TRBV7-2 and TRBJ2-7): GAGVSQSPSNKVTEKGKDVELRCDPISGHTALYWYRQSLGQGLEFLIYFQGNSAPDKSGLPSDRFSAERTGGSVSTLTIQRTQQEDSAVYLCASSLGPSGTSYEQYFGPGTRLTVT.

V gene TRBV11-1 combines with J gene TRBJ2-3; TRBD2 is a possible D gene (6 bases). Trimming took off 5 bases at V and 2 bases at J, with 14 bases between the two ends. CDR1 and CDR2 from the germline V gene are SGHAT and FQDESV (reference sequence). CDR3 length: 15 residues. The CDR3 region is CASSQPGGYTDTQYF. CDR3 DNA sequence: TGTGCCAGCAGCCAGCCCGGGGGTTACACAGATACGCAGTATTTT. Looking up the rest from reference TRBV11-1 and TRBJ2-3 gives the full variable domain: EAEVAQSPRYKITEKSQAVAFWCDPISGHATLYWYRQILGQGPELLVQFQDESVVDDSQLPKDRFSAERLKGVDSTLKIQPAELGDSAMYLCASSQPGGYTDTQYFGPGTRLTVL.

DNA for the CDR3: TGTGCCAGCAGCCAAGCAGACAGGGCATACGAGCAGTACTTC. This translates into CASSQADRAYEQYF. The rearrangement uses TRBV3-1 and TRBJ2-7; TRBD1 aligns across 7 bases. Germline assignment: CDR1 LGHDT and CDR2 YNNKEL (reference sequence). V shed 1 base, J shed 4 bases, and the junction held 4 bases outside the gene matches. CDR3 size: 14 residues.